This T cell receptor beta chain was sequenced during a study of blood T cell repertoires in COVID-19. J was trimmed by 5 bases and V by 8 bases; bases with no gene match: 7. Germline V gives CDR1 KGHDR, CDR2 SFDVKD. The CDR3 runs to 13 residues. In the study's own analysis: Estimated nucleated cell counts came from reference gene primer amplification. TCRdb's table, derived via immunoSEQ multiplex PCR, lists solely in-frame clones and lacks some. The V and J calls and clone size come from that table; D and trimming were worked out from the DNA. The profile covers approximately 220,000 clones, with roughly 84% appearing a single time and 5% to 6.5% taken by the ten largest.

The TCR sequence derives from a woman aged 60 to 75 who had recovered from COVID-19. This chain connects TRBV24-1 to TRBJ1-2, with TRBD1 matching over 7 bases. Specimen: peripheral blood. The CDR3 nucleotides are TGTGCCACCATACCGGACAGGCATTATGGCTACACCTTC. Translated: CATIPDRHYGYTF.